Shown below are 20 T cell receptor beta chains from a single sample sequenced in a study of T cells after yellow fever vaccination. In TCRdb, the 5' RACE reads were re-called with MiXCR into one record per CDR3 protein. The sample consists of more than 300,000 distinct CDR3 sequences, 3.5% to 4.5% of them appearing once. The material was PBMCs, obtained 15 days after the yellow fever booster vaccination. The receptor set was obtained from a man aged 18 to 30 who received the YFV17D yellow fever vaccine.

In its sample, this clonotype was seen many times. The CDR3 bases are TGTGCCAGCAGCTACCCCTTTGGGGACAGGGACTATGGCTACACCTTC. Translated: CASSYPFGDRDYGYTF. The chain uses TRBV5-6 and TRBJ1-2, with TRBD1 matching over 9 bases. Germline V gene data show CDR1 as SGHDT and CDR2 as YYEEEE. The V segment lost 3 bases and the J segment 3 bases; nucleotides outside the gene matches: 9. The CDR3 totals 16 residues.

This clonotype was recorded at least ten times. CDR3 sequence reads: CASRTGTGVYGYTF. The CDR3 bases are TGTGCCAGCAGAACCGGGACAGGGGTCTATGGCTACACCTTC. The chain carries TRBV5-4 and TRBJ1-2, with 10 positions matching TRBD1. The CDR3 contains 14 residues. The V and J ends lost 5 bases and 4 bases, in that order; junction bases with no gene match: 5. Germline V CDR1 and CDR2: SGHNT, YYREEE (reference sequence).

Here the CDR3 DNA reads TGCGCCAGCAGCCAAGAGGTCGGGATAGCTGGGGCCAACGTCCTGACTTTC. It specifies CASSQEVGIAGANVLTF. J is TRBJ2-6 and V is TRBV4-3; perhaps TRBD2 as D (5 bases). This CDR3 contains 17 residues. V was trimmed by 0 bases and J by 2 bases, leaving 11 bases between them. Germline loops: CDR1 LGHNA, CDR2 YSLEER.

This clonotype has just a few counts. The chain uses TRBV20-1 and TRBJ2-7; D is possibly TRBD1 or TRBD2 (6 bases each). Germline V lookup: CDR1 DFQATT, CDR2 SNEGSKA (reference sequence). The CDR3 has 15 amino acids. V lost 2 bases and J lost 4, with 18 bases in between. The CDR3 here is CSARTPGALSYEQYV. DNA for the CDR3: TGCAGTGCTAGAACCCCGGGGGCTCTCTCTTACGAGCAGTACGTC.

This clonotype was observed a few times. V usage is TRBV7-2 and J usage is TRBJ1-5, with D possibly matching TRBD1 (5 bases). Trimming removed 3 bases from V and 2 bases from J, with 11 bases in between. Germline V gene lookup returns CDR1 SGHTA and CDR2 FQGNSA. This CDR3 has 15 residues. CDR3 residues: CASSFTWDGNQPQHF. The CDR3 bases are TGTGCCAGCAGCTTTACGTGGGACGGCAATCAGCCCCAGCATTTT.

The sample holds many counts of this clonotype. The rearrangement joins TRBV20-1 to TRBJ2-1; D gene ambiguous. The CDR3 is 15 residues long. Per the germline V gene, CDR1 is DFQATT and CDR2 is SNEGSKA (reference sequence). Trimming stripped 0 bases from V and 6 bases from J, with 15 bases between. CDR3 amino acids: CSARDTPALANEQFF. CDR3 sequence (DNA): TGCAGTGCTAGAGATACGCCAGCGTTAGCCAATGAGCAGTTCTTC.

Many counts were recorded for this clonotype. This chain links TRBV4-3 with TRBJ2-4, with D perhaps matching TRBD1 (6 bases). Germline V gives CDR1 LGHNA, CDR2 YSLEER. V lost 2 bases and J lost 3, with 14 bases in between. This CDR3 comprises 16 residues. The CDR3 region is CASSQIAAGVKNIQYF. DNA of the CDR3: TGCGCCAGCAGCCAAATAGCCGCAGGGGTCAAAAACATTCAGTACTTC.

This clonotype was seen a handful of times. The CDR3 spells CASSFAGASSYEQYF. The CDR3 bases are TGTGCCAGCAGTTTTGCAGGGGCTAGCTCCTACGAGCAGTACTTC. V usage is TRBV27 and J usage is TRBJ2-7; a weak D match, TRBD1 (6 bases). CDR1 and CDR2 from the germline V gene are MNHEY and SMNVEV (reference sequence). V gave up 3 bases and J gave up 0 bases, with 12 bases separating them. The CDR3 totals 15 residues.

The J gene is TRBJ1-5, the V gene TRBV27; no definite D call. Trimming removed 2 bases at V and 7 bases at J, with 21 bases between. Germline V gene sequence: CDR1 MNHEY, CDR2 SMNVEV (reference sequence). This CDR3 spans 17 amino acids. The CDR3 region is CASSLRRPGRGRQPQHF. CDR3 sequence (DNA): TGTGCCAGCAGTTTACGCCGCCCGGGGAGAGGTAGGCAGCCCCAGCATTTT.

This sequence joins TRBV4-3 and TRBJ1-5; 8 bases match TRBD1. The CDR3 extends over 18 amino acids. The V segment lost 0 bases and the J segment 4 bases; nucleotides outside the gene matches: 11. CDR1 and CDR2 (germline): LGHNA, YSLEER. The CDR3 is CASSQDRRSQGANQPQHF. The DNA of the CDR3 is TGCGCCAGCAGCCAAGACCGAAGGTCGCAGGGGGCGAATCAGCCCCAGCATTTT.

This clonotype was recorded at least ten times. This chain connects TRBV5-1 to TRBJ2-7; 10 positions agree with TRBD1. There are 17 residues in the CDR3. The germline CDR1 and CDR2 sequences are SGHRS and YFSETQ. The V and J ends lost 0 bases and 0 bases, in that order; junction bases with no gene match: 6. DNA of the CDR3: TGCGCCAGCAGCTTGGGCGCCGGGACAGGGGTCTCCTACGAGCAGTACTTC. The encoded protein is CASSLGAGTGVSYEQYF.

The J gene is TRBJ2-3, the V gene TRBV7-2; D might be TRBD1 (6 bases). The CDR3 sequence is 14 residues long. Trimming took off 6 bases at V and 4 bases at J, with 14 bases between the two ends. Germline CDR1 reads SGHTA; CDR2 reads FQGNSA. The CDR3 reads CASSFTGIADTQYF. The CDR3 DNA reads as TGTGCCAGCAGTTTTACAGGGATCGCAGATACGCAGTATTTT. Full variable domain (missing parts from reference TRBV7-2 and TRBJ2-3): GAGVSQSPSNKVTEKGKDVELRCDPISGHTALYWYRQSLGQGLEFLIYFQGNSAPDKSGLPSDRFSAERTGGSVSTLTIQRTQQEDSAVYLCASSFTGIADTQYFGPGTRLTVL.

This clonotype was recorded many times. CDR3 in DNA: TGTGCCAGCAGCGTGATCGGGAGTTACTCCTACAATGAGCAGTTCTTC. Translating it yields CASSVIGSYSYNEQFF. The J gene is TRBJ2-1, the V gene TRBV9; possibly TRBD2 for D (6 bases). V was clipped by 2 bases and J by 0 bases, with 12 bases between them. The CDR3 is 16 amino acids. CDR1 is SGDLS, CDR2 YYNGEE, per germline.

The chain combines TRBV4-2 with TRBJ2-1; no clear D. Trimming removed 0 bases at V and 4 bases at J, with 7 bases between. The CDR3 is 14 residues long. The germline V gene has CDR1 LGHNA and CDR2 YNFKEQ. This chain's CDR3 is CASSQDQEYNEQFF. DNA of the CDR3: TGTGCCAGCAGCCAAGACCAGGAATACAATGAGCAGTTCTTC.

The gene calls are TRBV7-9 and TRBJ2-3, with 8 bases aligning to TRBD1. The CDR3 contains 16 residues. V trimming: 5 bases; J trimming: 3 bases; junction bases outside the gene matches: 10. Per the germline V gene, CDR1 is SEHNR and CDR2 is FQNEAQ (reference sequence). The CDR3 sequence: CASSPWTGSGTDTQYF. The CDR3 region has the DNA TGTGCCAGCAGCCCTTGGACAGGGAGTGGTACAGATACGCAGTATTTT.

This chain uses TRBV18 with TRBJ2-2; no reliable D call. V was pared by 3 bases and J by 3 bases, with 11 bases between. Germline loops: CDR1 KGHSH, CDR2 LQKENI. This CDR3 has 15 amino acids. The CDR3 protein is CASSPVTSDTGELFF. The CDR3 DNA sequence: TGTGCCAGCTCACCTGTAACCTCCGACACCGGGGAGCTGTTTTTT.

This clonotype was seen ten or more times. J is TRBJ1-1 and V is TRBV7-9; D is undetermined. V lost 1 base to trimming and J lost 4 bases, with 13 bases between them. Per germline, CDR1 SEHNR and CDR2 FQNEAQ (reference sequence). The CDR3 has 15 amino acids. The CDR3 DNA reads as TGTGCCAGCAGCTTAGGGGCCGGGCCCCCCACTGAAGCTTTCTTT. Residues: CASSLGAGPPTEAFF.

This clonotype showed up just a few times. The chain joins TRBV5-6 to TRBJ1-1, with D hard to call. V lost 4 bases and J lost 6, with 16 bases in between. Germline-derived CDR1 and CDR2 are SGHDT and YYEEEE. This CDR3 has 14 amino acids. The CDR3 sequence is CASSTREVAAEAFF. DNA of the CDR3: TGTGCCAGCAGCACAAGGGAGGTTGCAGCTGAAGCTTTCTTT. The full variable domain, rest sourced from reference TRBV5-6 and TRBJ1-1, is DAGVTQSPTHLIKTRGQQVTLRCSPKSGHDTVSWYQQALGQGPQFIFQYYEEEERQRGNFPDRFSGHQFPNYSSELNVNALLLGDSALYLCASSTREVAAEAFFGQGTRLTVV.

Many counts were recorded for this clonotype. The chain recombines TRBV7-9 with TRBJ1-2; 7 bases line up with TRBD1. After removal of 5 bases from V and 6 bases from J, the junction contained 18 bases not matched to a gene. Germline values: CDR1 SEHNR, CDR2 FQNEAQ (reference sequence). This CDR3 has 17 amino acids. The CDR3, as DNA: TGTGCCAGCAGCCGAGTAAAACCGACAGGGACAGACGATGGCTACACCTTC. The encoded protein is CASSRVKPTGTDDGYTF.

This clonotype was counted between two and nine times. The chain combines TRBV20-1 with TRBJ2-3; the D is unclear. Looked up from germline, CDR1 is DFQATT and CDR2 is SNEGSKA (reference sequence). Trimming stripped 0 bases from V and 1 base from J, with 11 bases between. The CDR3 is 15 residues long. CDR3 DNA sequence: TGCAGTGCTAGAGATCCGGCTGGGGGCACAGATACGCAGTATTTT. This sequence encodes CSARDPAGGTDTQYF.